These 21 T cell receptor beta chains share one sample of origin, sequenced in a study of cytomegalovirus exposure and HLA in healthy donors. Sequencing was performed with immunoSEQ multiplex PCR; in TCRdb, only in-frame clones are kept and a portion is missing. The sample holds about 250,000 clones, approximately 84% seen once. The sequenced sample was PBMCs. These receptors were obtained from a man younger than 35 in good health and CMV-seropositive.

This rearrangement joins TRBV6-1 to TRBJ1-1; TRBD1 matches at 12 bases. The CDR3 has 15 amino acids. V gave up 6 bases and J gave up 4 bases; unmatched junction bases: 6. Germline V CDR1 and CDR2: MNHNS, SASEGT. Here the CDR3 DNA reads TGTGCCAGCAGAATGGGACAGGGGGCATTCACTGAAGCTTTCTTT. It specifies CASRMGQGAFTEAFF.

This chain uses TRBV6-1 with TRBJ1-2; 8 bases match TRBD1. The CDR3 runs 14 residues. Trimming removed 5 bases from V and 8 bases from J; junction bases left unmatched: 10. Germline-derived CDR1 and CDR2 are MNHNS and SASEGT. The CDR3 DNA sequence: TGTGCCAGCAGTTTTACAGGGGGGGAGCGGGGCTACACCTTC. Amino acid sequence: CASSFTGGERGYTF.

The gene calls are TRBV30 and TRBJ2-7; weak D call: TRBD1 (5 bases). V was shortened by 0 bases and J by 1 base, with 7 bases between the two germline ends. Germline V gene lookup returns CDR1 GTSNPN and CDR2 SVGIG (reference sequence). This CDR3 is built from 13 residues. For the CDR3, the DNA is TGTGCCTGGAGTGTTCACAGGTCCTACGAGCAGTACTTC. Protein sequence: CAWSVHRSYEQYF. The entire variable domain, with the rest obtained from reference TRBV30 and TRBJ2-7, is as follows: SQTIHQWPATLVQPVGSPLSLECTVEGTSNPNLYWYRQAAGRGLQLLFYSVGIGQISSEVPQNLSASRPQDRQFILSSKKLLLSDSGFYLCAWSVHRSYEQYFGPGTRLTVT.

The rearrangement joins TRBV7-8 to TRBJ1-2; no clear D. The CDR3 covers 14 residues. CDR1 is SGHVS, CDR2 FQNEAQ, per germline. The V gene lost 5 bases and the J gene lost 4 bases, with 14 bases spanning the gap. CDR3 in amino acids: CASSRGRVPYGYTF. CDR3 coding DNA: TGTGCCAGCAGCCGCGGACGGGTGCCCTATGGCTACACCTTC. The entire variable domain, with the rest obtained from reference TRBV7-8 and TRBJ1-2, is as follows: GAGVSQSPRYKVAKRGQDVALRCDPISGHVSLFWYQQALGQGPEFLTYFQNEAQLDKSGLPSDRFFAERPEGSVSTLKIQRTQQEDSAVYLCASSRGRVPYGYTFGSGTRLTVV.

This rearrangement joins TRBV7-6 to TRBJ2-7; 12 nucleotides align to TRBD2. The V segment lost 1 base and the J segment 4 bases; nucleotides outside the gene matches: 2. The germline gives CDR1 SGHVS, CDR2 FNYEAQ. There are 15 residues in the CDR3. This chain's CDR3 is CASSLGTSGEYEQYF. The DNA for the CDR3 is TGTGCCAGCAGCTTAGGGACTAGCGGGGAGTACGAGCAGTACTTC.

The chain combines TRBV18 with TRBJ1-1; TRBD1 matches at 9 bases. The CDR3 sequence is 16 residues long. CDR1 and CDR2 (germline): KGHSH, LQKENI. The junction had 5 bases not matched to a gene; V was cut back by 3 bases and J by 0 bases. In DNA form, the CDR3 reads TGTGCCAGCTCACCTATGACAGGGGGATTGAACACTGAAGCTTTCTTT. It codes for CASSPMTGGLNTEAFF.

This clone was detected a few times. V is TRBV7-2 and J is TRBJ1-1; D might be TRBD1 (5 bases). This CDR3 region has 15 residues. The V and J ends lost 2 bases and 0 bases respectively, with 10 bases between them. Germline loops: CDR1 SGHTA, CDR2 FQGNSA. The CDR3 nucleotides read TGTGCCAGCAGCTTAAGAGCCAGGGTGAACACTGAAGCTTTCTTT. This gives the protein CASSLRARVNTEAFF.

This chain links TRBV28 with TRBJ2-3; D uncertain. The CDR3 sequence is 13 residues long. Germline CDR1 reads MDHEN; CDR2 reads SYDVKM. The V end lost 7 bases, the J end lost 7 bases, and 15 bases lay between the germline ends. The CDR3 nucleotides read TGTGCCAGCACCCTCCCCTCTGCTAATACGCAGTATTTT. This gives the protein CASTLPSANTQYF.

The CDR3, as DNA: TGTGCCAGCAGTGAAGCCCGGGGGTCTGGAGGTGGCTACACCTTC. It translates to CASSEARGSGGGYTF. The rearrangement uses TRBV2 and TRBJ1-2, with a weak D call TRBD1 (5 bases). CDR1 and CDR2 from the germline V gene are SNHLY and FYNNEI. The CDR3 loop spans 15 amino acids. V lost 0 bases and J 7 bases, leaving 15 bases between the germline ends.

The chain carries TRBV29-1 and TRBJ2-3; 9 nucleotides agree with TRBD2. The CDR3 runs 15 residues. Trimming at V came to 3 bases and at J to 3 bases, leaving 7 bases not matched to a gene. The germline V gene encodes CDR1 SQVTM and CDR2 ANQGSEA. The DNA of the CDR3 is TGCAGCGTTGAGGGGGAGGGACTAGCAACAGATACGCAGTATTTT. Protein product: CSVEGEGLATDTQYF.

This clone was seen a handful of times. V gene TRBV2 combines with J gene TRBJ1-1, with 8 nucleotides matching TRBD1. Germline V gene sequence: CDR1 SNHLY, CDR2 FYNNEI. J was trimmed by 5 bases and V by 6 bases; bases with no gene match: 8. CDR3 length: 14 amino acids. CDR3 region: CASRDWTGRTEAFF. The CDR3 coding sequence is TGTGCCAGCAGGGATTGGACAGGGAGAACTGAAGCTTTCTTT.

This clone was observed a handful of times. As DNA, the CDR3 is TGTGCCAGTAGCAAAGCGGGAGAAGCTTTCAATGAGCAGTTCTTC. Its protein product is CASSKAGEAFNEQFF. V and J are TRBV19 and TRBJ2-1; 8 positions match TRBD2. The CDR3 runs to 15 residues. From germline, CDR1 is LNHDA and CDR2 SQIVND (reference sequence). Unmatched junction bases numbered 10, after V lost 6 bases and J lost 6 bases.

The V and J genes are TRBV5-4 and TRBJ1-2; no firm D call. Germline CDR1 SGHNT, CDR2 YYREEE (reference sequence). V was pared by 0 bases and J by 4 bases, with 7 bases between. This CDR3 spans 13 amino acids. CDR3 sequence: CASSLAESYGYTF. CDR3 sequence (DNA): TGTGCCAGCAGCTTGGCTGAAAGCTATGGCTACACCTTC.

This clone was seen only once. The J gene is TRBJ2-1, the V gene TRBV7-2; 10 positions agree with TRBD2. The CDR3 has 17 residues. V lost 1 base to trimming and J lost 4 bases; unmatched junction nucleotides: 7. CDR1 is SGHTA and CDR2 is FQGNSA in the germline V gene. CDR3 in DNA: TGTGCCAGCAGCTTAGGCAAGCGGGAGGGCCTTTACAATGAGCAGTTCTTC. Translation gives CASSLGKREGLYNEQFF.

V gene TRBV2 combines with J gene TRBJ2-2, with D perhaps given as TRBD1 or TRBD2 (5 bases each). The germline CDR1 and CDR2 sequences are SNHLY and FYNNEI. This CDR3 is built from 14 residues. V shed 2 bases and J shed 6 bases, with 10 bases lying between them. The CDR3 spells CASSETGPPGELFF. The CDR3 DNA reads TGTGCCAGCAGTGAAACGGGGCCCCCCGGGGAGCTGTTTTTT.

A word on this clone: Sequence at one end of the junction differs from germline and may be a read error. The chain employs TRBV14 and TRBJ1-2, with TRBD1 identical over 7 bases. Germline CDR1 reads SGHDN; CDR2 reads FVKESK. This CDR3 is 11 amino acids long. In DNA, the CDR3 is TGTGCCAGCAGCCGAGACAGGGAGGAATGCTTC. Amino acids: CASSRDREECF.

This sequence joins TRBV13 and TRBJ2-3; 8 bases agree with TRBD2. V trimming: 3 bases; J trimming: 9 bases; junction bases outside the gene matches: 5. Germline values: CDR1 PRHDT, CDR2 FYEKMQ (reference sequence). The CDR3 length is 13 residues. The CDR3 DNA sequence: TGTGCCAGCAGCTTCGGGGGGGGCCCGACGCAGTATTTT. This codes for CASSFGGGPTQYF.

This chain connects TRBV9 to TRBJ2-2, with D possibly TRBD2 on 5 matching bases. Germline V gives CDR1 SGDLS, CDR2 YYNGEE. The CDR3 is made up of 14 amino acids. V lost 4 bases, J lost 7 bases, and 14 bases lay in between. CDR3 amino acids: CASSPDSAGGELFF. CDR3 nucleotides: TGTGCCAGCAGCCCGGACTCAGCTGGCGGGGAGCTGTTTTTT.

The chain carries TRBV30 and TRBJ2-5; unclear D gene. V lost 0 bases, J lost 5 bases, and 7 bases lay in between. The CDR3 extends over 12 amino acids. The germline V gene encodes CDR1 GTSNPN and CDR2 SVGIG (reference sequence). This CDR3 is CAWSVTFETQYF. The DNA for the CDR3 is TGTGCCTGGAGTGTAACCTTTGAGACCCAGTACTTC.

The gene calls are TRBV5-1 and TRBJ1-2; D uncertain. V was clipped by 4 bases and J by 5 bases, with 15 bases between them. Germline V gene data show CDR1 as SGHRS and CDR2 as YFSETQ. This CDR3 has 14 residues. The CDR3 sequence is CASSGGRLQYGYTF. The CDR3 DNA is TGCGCCAGCAGCGGTGGACGGCTTCAGTATGGCTACACCTTC.

V usage is TRBV6-5 and J usage is TRBJ1-2; D is uncertain. The CDR3 contains 11 residues. Germline V lookup: CDR1 MNHEY, CDR2 SVGAGI. Trimming cost V 6 bases and J 8 bases, with 10 bases left between them. In DNA form, the CDR3 reads TGTGCCAGCAGACGCCGCGGAGGCTACACCTTC. Residues: CASRRRGGYTF.